These 17 T cell receptor beta chains came from one sample sequenced in a study of T cell repertoires in cytomegalovirus infection. One entry per CDR3 protein results from TCRdb running MiXCR on the reads. The sample shows about 830,000 distinct CDR3 sequences, approximately 29% of them seen only once. For these TCRs, the target antigens are not known. This material consisted of cultured CD8+ T cells from PBMCs, taken from culture after CMV antigen stimulation. The receptor set was obtained from a human donor in good health (CMV status not recorded). Some clones in this sample may be carry-over from other donors' samples.

The chain links TRBV4-3 to TRBJ2-7; no clear D gene. Germline V gene sequence: CDR1 LGHNA, CDR2 YSLEER. Trimming removed 1 base at V and 5 bases at J, with 9 bases between. The CDR3 runs 13 residues. CDR3 DNA: TGCGCCAGCAGCCAAGCTTCTCGGAACGAGCAGTACTTC. Encoded protein: CASSQASRNEQYF.

The chain joins TRBV10-3 to TRBJ2-5; D perhaps matches TRBD2 (6 bases). CDR1 ENHRY and CDR2 SYGVKD come from the germline V gene. V was cut by 6 bases and J by 5 bases, with 16 bases left in between. CDR3 length: 14 amino acids. CDR3 DNA: TGTGCCATCAGAGGAGGGGTAGGAAAGGAGACCCAGTACTTC. It encodes CAIRGGVGKETQYF.

About this clonotype itself: A clone one base away is much larger, so this may be a read error. The conserved phenylalanine or tryptophan normally closing the CDR3 is absent here, so this likely arose from a read error. V gene TRBV5-1 combines with J gene TRBJ2-3, with TRBD1 matching over 9 bases. V shed 2 bases and J 0 bases; nucleotides not matched to a gene: 4. The CDR3 runs 16 residues. The germline V gene has CDR1 SGHRS and CDR2 YFSETQ. The CDR3 protein is CASSLLQGASTDTQYL. For the CDR3, the DNA is TGCGCCAGCAGCTTACTACAGGGGGCCAGCACAGATACGCAGTATCTT.

The chain recombines TRBV12-3 or TRBV12-4 with TRBJ1-2; tentatively, D is TRBD1 (5 bases). Trimming took off 7 bases at V and 7 bases at J, with 13 bases between the two ends. The CDR3 covers 12 residues. The CDR3 nucleotides are TGTGCCAGCACCCTCGAGGGACCTGGCTACACCTTC. Encoded protein: CASTLEGPGYTF.

The chain employs TRBV4-1 and TRBJ2-5, with 13 bases aligning to TRBD2. CDR3 length: 15 residues. Germline-derived CDR1 and CDR2 are MGHRA and YSYEKL. Germline trimming cut 0 bases from V and 9 bases from J; bases unmatched to any gene: 4. In DNA, the CDR3 is TGCGCCAGCAGCCAAGAGGATACTAGCGGGAGGGCCCAGTACTTC. It translates to CASSQEDTSGRAQYF.

The chain has TRBV27 and TRBJ1-2; D ambiguous. This CDR3 is built from 15 residues. The germline V and J ends were trimmed by 7 bases and 3 bases, with 18 bases remaining between them. Germline assignment: CDR1 MNHEY and CDR2 SMNVEV (reference sequence). This CDR3 reads CASKPENSDHYGYTF. CDR3 nucleotides: TGTGCCAGCAAGCCCGAGAACAGCGATCACTATGGCTACACCTTC.

This sequence joins TRBV7-2 and TRBJ1-1, with a tentative D call TRBD1 (6 bases). V gave up 1 base and J gave up 6 bases, with 12 bases separating them. This CDR3 has 14 residues. Germline CDR1 and CDR2: SGHTA and FQGNSA. CDR3 DNA sequence: TGTGCCAGCAGCTTAGTCCAGGACAGCCCTGAAGCTTTCTTT. Translation gives CASSLVQDSPEAFF. The whole variable domain, filled in from reference TRBV7-2 and TRBJ1-1, reads GAGVSQSPSNKVTEKGKDVELRCDPISGHTALYWYRQSLGQGLEFLIYFQGNSAPDKSGLPSDRFSAERTGGSVSTLTIQRTQQEDSAVYLCASSLVQDSPEAFFGQGTRLTVV.

This clonotype was picked up a small number of times. This chain joins TRBV12-3 or TRBV12-4 and TRBJ1-2; D is unresolved. Between the trimmed V and J ends, which lost 5 bases and 4 bases, there was a span of 11 bases. This CDR3 comprises 13 residues. The CDR3 loop reads CASSNTPIYGYTF. DNA for the CDR3: TGTGCCAGCAGTAATACACCGATCTATGGCTACACCTTC.

This clonotype was found a few times. This chain uses TRBV28 with TRBJ1-2; 7 bases agree with TRBD1. V shed 3 bases, J shed 6 bases, and the junction held 13 bases outside the gene matches. The CDR3 has 16 amino acids. In germline, CDR1 is MDHEN, CDR2 SYDVKM. CDR3 nucleotides: TGTGCCAGCAGTTTCAGATGGACAGGAGTGGAGGATGGCTACACCTTC. This codes for CASSFRWTGVEDGYTF.

As for this clonotype: This may be a read error, as it is one base from a much larger clone. The chain recombines TRBV7-6 with TRBJ2-7; D may be TRBD1 (6 bases). The CDR3 extends over 13 amino acids. In germline, CDR1 is SGHVS, CDR2 FNYEAQ. The CDR3, as DNA: TGTGCCAGCAGCACTATGGACAGCTACGAGCAGAACTTC. Translating it yields CASSTMDSYEQNF.

The chain is built from TRBV6-1 and TRBJ2-6, with D tentatively TRBD1 (5 bases). CDR3 length: 15 amino acids. The germline V gene has CDR1 MNHNS and CDR2 SASEGT. Trimming pared 5 bases from V and 2 bases from J, leaving 10 bases between. The chain's CDR3 is CASSQGWAGANVLTF. The CDR3 DNA sequence: TGTGCCAGCAGTCAGGGTTGGGCTGGGGCCAACGTCCTGACTTTC.

Many counts were recorded for this clonotype. The rearrangement uses TRBV7-8 and TRBJ2-5; D possibly matches TRBD1 or TRBD2 (5 bases each). V dropped 1 base and J dropped 4 bases, with 19 bases sitting between them. Germline lookup yields CDR1 SGHVS and CDR2 FQNEAQ. The CDR3 is 17 amino acids. CDR3 sequence: CASSLDGDPPSRETQYF. The CDR3 DNA is TGTGCCAGCAGCTTAGATGGGGACCCACCCAGCCGAGAGACCCAGTACTTC.

This clonotype occurred many times. The chain recombines TRBV12-3 or TRBV12-4 with TRBJ1-5, with TRBD1 identical over 9 bases. V lost 5 bases to trimming and J lost 4 bases; unmatched junction nucleotides: 6. This CDR3 is 15 amino acids long. As DNA, the CDR3 is TGTGCCAGCAGTGAACAGGGGGCCCGAAATCAGCCCCAGCATTTT. It encodes CASSEQGARNQPQHF.

This clonotype was counted between two and nine times. One junction end disagrees with the germline gene, perhaps due to a read error. This sequence joins TRBV6-5 and TRBJ1-2, with D possibly TRBD1 on 6 matching bases. The germline gives CDR1 MNHEY, CDR2 SVGAGI. The CDR3 runs to 14 residues. The CDR3 nucleotides read TGTGCCAGCAGTTACTCGTCAGGGGATAATTCCCCCTTCTTC. This gives the protein CASSYSSGDNSPFF.

This sequence joins TRBV2 and TRBJ2-2; 10 bases are a match to TRBD2. The trim removed 5 bases at V and 2 bases at J, leaving 8 bases unmatched. The CDR3 is 17 amino acids. CDR1 and CDR2 (germline): SNHLY, FYNNEI. The CDR3 is CASSLAGAPINTGELFF. The CDR3 bases are TGTGCCAGCAGTCTAGCGGGAGCTCCTATTAACACCGGGGAGCTGTTTTTT.

This clonotype has at least ten counts. The chain is built from TRBV12-3 or TRBV12-4 and TRBJ2-5; no clear D. This CDR3 has 14 amino acids. Trimming removed 2 bases at V and 5 bases at J, with 12 bases between. Here the CDR3 reads CASSLSKASETQYF. The CDR3 DNA reads as TGTGCCAGCAGTTTATCAAAGGCTTCGGAGACCCAGTACTTC.

DNA for the CDR3: TGTGCCAGCAGTTACCAGGACGGAGATAATTCACCCCTCCACTTT. Amino acids: CASSYQDGDNSPLHF. The V gene is TRBV6-8, the J gene TRBJ1-6, with D hard to call. The length of the CDR3 is 15 residues. CDR1 is MNHGY, CDR2 SAAAGT, per germline. The V end was cut by 2 bases, the J end by 5 bases, with 10 bases between.